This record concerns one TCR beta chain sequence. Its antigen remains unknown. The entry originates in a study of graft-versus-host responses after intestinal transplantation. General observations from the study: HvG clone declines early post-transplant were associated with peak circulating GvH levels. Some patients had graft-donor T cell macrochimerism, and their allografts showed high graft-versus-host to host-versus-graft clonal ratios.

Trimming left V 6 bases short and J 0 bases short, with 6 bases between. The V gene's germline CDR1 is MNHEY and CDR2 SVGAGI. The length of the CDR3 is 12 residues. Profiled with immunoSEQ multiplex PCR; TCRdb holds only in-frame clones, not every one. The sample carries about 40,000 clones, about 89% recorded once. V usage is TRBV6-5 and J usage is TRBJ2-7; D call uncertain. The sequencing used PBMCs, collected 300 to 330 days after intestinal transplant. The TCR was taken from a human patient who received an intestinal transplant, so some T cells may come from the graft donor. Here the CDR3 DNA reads TGTGCCAGCAGGGTGCTCTCCTACGAGCAGTACTTC. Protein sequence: CASRVLSYEQYF.